These T cell receptor beta chains were read from a single sample in a study of early T cells in non-severe SARS-CoV-2 infection. TCRdb re-called the 5' RACE reads with MiXCR, one entry per CDR3 protein. The sample includes approximately 56,000 distinct CDR3 sequences, over 13% seen only once; the top ten take approximately 4%. The sequenced sample was whole blood, obtained at baseline. These receptors were obtained from an adult who was a healthcare worker with PCR-confirmed SARS-CoV-2 infection or an uninfected control (not recorded which). The CDR3 runs from the conserved cysteine through the conserved F or W. A D gene is named only where the DNA matches it firmly. For some rows the clone size is stated as once, few or many, or as a class when expanded; others skip it.

J: TRBJ1-3
size: NA
V: TRBV6-6
D: NA
length: 15
CDR3: CASSPRELSGNTIYF
DNA: TGTGCCAGCAGCCCCCGGGAGCTCTCTGGAAACACCATATATTTT

J: TRBJ1-2
size: few
V: TRBV4-1
D: NA
length: 15
CDR3: CASSPPLGGAYGYTF
DNA: TGCGCCAGCAGCCCCCCTCTGGGGGGGGCGTATGGCTACACCTTC

J: TRBJ2-5
size: NA
V: TRBV7-9
D: TRBD2
length: 15
CDR3: CASSLRSGTTETQYF
DNA: TGTGCCAGCAGCTTAAGGTCCGGGACTACAGAGACCCAGTACTTC

J: TRBJ2-6
size: few
V: TRBV6-2/TRBV6-3
D: TRBD2
length: 18
CDR3: CASSGLAGELGGANVLTF
DNA: TGTGCCAGCAGTGGTCTAGCGGGAGAGTTGGGAGGGGCCAACGTCCTGACTTTC

J: TRBJ2-2
size: NA
V: TRBV7-9
D: NA
length: 17
CDR3: CASSWTEHHLSTGELFF
DNA: TGTGCCAGCAGCTGGACAGAGCACCACTTGAGCACCGGGGAGCTGTTTTTT

J: TRBJ2-3
size: NA
V: TRBV28
D: NA
length: 14
CDR3: CASSFRRGTDTQYF
DNA: TGTGCCAGCAGTTTCCGCCGGGGGACAGATACGCAGTATTTT

J: TRBJ1-2
size: once
V: TRBV12-3/TRBV12-4
D: NA
length: 14
CDR3: CASSYWGAMNGYTF
DNA: TGTGCCAGCAGTTACTGGGGGGCGATGAATGGCTACACCTTC

J: TRBJ1-2
size: few
V: TRBV5-6
D: NA
length: 15
CDR3: CASRYDTSGIYGYTF
DNA: TGTGCCAGCAGGTACGACACTTCGGGGATCTATGGCTACACCTTC

J: TRBJ2-1
size: NA
V: TRBV11-2
D: TRBD1
length: 14
CDR3: CASDWGTGSNEQFF
DNA: TGTGCCAGTGACTGGGGGACAGGGTCCAATGAGCAGTTCTTC

J: TRBJ2-3
size: few
V: TRBV4-1
D: NA
length: 15
CDR3: CASSQDRRASDTQYF
DNA: TGCGCCAGCAGCCAAGATCGGAGAGCGTCTGATACGCAGTATTTT

J: TRBJ2-5
size: many
V: TRBV28
D: TRBD1
length: 15
CDR3: CASRETGGLYETQYF
DNA: TGTGCCAGCAGGGAGACAGGGGGCCTATATGAGACCCAGTACTTC

J: TRBJ2-7
size: NA
V: TRBV28
D: NA
length: 16
CDR3: CASRTGGTGTAYEQYF
DNA: TGTGCCAGCAGAACGGGGGGGACAGGGACCGCCTACGAGCAGTACTTC

J: TRBJ2-7
size: few
V: TRBV3-1
D: TRBD2
length: 15
CDR3: CASSPGLAGVYEQYF
DNA: TGTGCCAGCAGCCCGGGACTAGCGGGAGTTTACGAGCAGTACTTC

J: TRBJ2-1
size: NA
V: TRBV29-1
D: TRBD1
length: 13
CDR3: CSALQGAGGEQFF
DNA: TGCAGCGCACTACAGGGGGCAGGAGGTGAGCAGTTCTTC

J: TRBJ2-1
size: few
V: TRBV6-1
D: TRBD1
length: 15
CDR3: CASNRQGSSYNEQFF
DNA: TGTGCCAGCAACAGACAGGGTTCCTCCTACAATGAGCAGTTCTTC